Presented here are 25 T cell receptor beta chains from one specimen sequenced in a study of cytomegalovirus exposure and HLA in healthy donors. With 60 Vbeta and 13 Jbeta primers, the PCR was carried out. TCRdb's copy holds only in-frame clones and misses some; the assay was immunoSEQ multiplex PCR. The table has over 150,000 clones, 70% to 75% seen once. Sequences were obtained from PBMCs. These receptors were collected from a male donor in good health and CMV-seronegative.

This clone occurred once. V gene TRBV11-3 combines with J gene TRBJ1-2; 9 bases agree with TRBD1. The CDR3 extends over 15 amino acids. Germline CDR1 SGHNT, CDR2 YENEEA. V dropped 1 base and J dropped 6; count of bases not matched to a gene: 6. CDR3 bases: TGTGCCAGCAGCTTAGGGGTACAGGGGGCAGATGGCTACACCTTC. Translating it yields CASSLGVQGADGYTF.

The chain uses TRBV27 and TRBJ1-5; perhaps TRBD1 as D (5 bases). The V gene's germline CDR1 is MNHEY and CDR2 SMNVEV (reference sequence). This CDR3 region has 13 residues. The V and J ends lost 4 bases and 7 bases respectively, with 11 bases between them. In nucleotides, the CDR3 is TGTGCCAGCAGTTCGGGGGGGAAACAGCCCCAGCATTTT. Its translation: CASSSGGKQPQHF.

The rearrangement joins TRBV6-5 to TRBJ2-7; D may be TRBD1 (6 bases). Germline lookup yields CDR1 MNHEY and CDR2 SVGAGI. The V end lost 5 bases, the J end lost 0 bases, and 11 bases lay between the germline ends. This CDR3 region has 14 residues. The CDR3 here is CASSPGQSSYEQYF. The DNA for the CDR3 is TGTGCCAGCAGTCCCGGACAGAGCTCCTACGAGCAGTACTTC.

This clone was seen a single time. This chain links TRBV5-4 with TRBJ2-1; 13 bases are a match to TRBD2. Germline V gene data show CDR1 as SGHNT and CDR2 as YYREEE (reference sequence). Trimming removed 0 bases from V and 3 bases from J; junction bases left unmatched: 3. CDR3 length: 17 amino acids. The CDR3 DNA reads as TGTGCCAGCAGCTTGGGGACTAGCGGGAGAGTCTACAATGAGCAGTTCTTC. Translation: CASSLGTSGRVYNEQFF.

This chain connects TRBV5-1 to TRBJ1-2, with D possibly being TRBD1 (6 bases). Per germline, CDR1 SGHRS and CDR2 YFSETQ. This CDR3 has 14 amino acids. Trimming removed 4 bases at V and 8 bases at J, with 18 bases between. The CDR3 region has the DNA TGCGCCAGCAGCACGCCGGGACAAGTATCGGGCTACACCTTC. It specifies CASSTPGQVSGYTF.

The chain employs TRBV5-5 and TRBJ2-1, with 9 bases fitting TRBD1. In germline, CDR1 is SGHKS, CDR2 YYEKEE (reference sequence). J was trimmed by 9 bases and V by 5 bases; bases with no gene match: 15. This CDR3 comprises 16 residues. The CDR3 nucleotides are TGTGCCAGCAGTCGGGGTCTCCGGGACAGGGATGGTGAGCAGTTCTTC. Translated: CASSRGLRDRDGEQFF.

The chain couples TRBV7-6 to TRBJ2-1; D unresolved. This CDR3 has 14 residues. Per the germline V gene, CDR1 is SGHVS and CDR2 is FNYEAQ. V was clipped by 0 bases and J by 3 bases, with 6 bases between them. This CDR3 is CASSLALDYNEQFF. DNA of the CDR3: TGTGCCAGCAGCTTAGCCCTAGACTACAATGAGCAGTTCTTC.

The genes are TRBV6-6 and TRBJ2-4, with 10 bases matching TRBD1. This CDR3 has 12 amino acids. In germline, CDR1 is MNHNY, CDR2 SVGAGI (reference sequence). V was clipped by 8 bases and J by 7 bases; unmatched bases: 2. The CDR3, as DNA: TGTGCCAGCGGGGGACAGGGGAACATTCAGTACTTC. It specifies CASGGQGNIQYF.

The chain is built from TRBV7-2 and TRBJ2-5; possibly TRBD1 for D (6 bases). The J call is doubtful: the DNA matches TRBJ2-7 better. This CDR3 contains 15 residues. The germline CDR1 and CDR2 sequences are SGHTA and FQGNSA. Here the CDR3 reads CASSSPPTGLHEQYF. The CDR3 DNA follows: TGTGCCAGCAGCTCCCCTCCGACAGGACTCCACGAGCAGTACTTC.

The genes are TRBV7-7 and TRBJ2-5; 7 bases line up with TRBD1. Germline V gives CDR1 SSHAT, CDR2 FNYEAQ (reference sequence). Losses at the gene ends were 1 base for V and 5 bases for J; bases not matched to a gene: 7. This CDR3 is built from 15 residues. CDR3 amino acids: CASSLEKGAWETQYF. CDR3 sequence (DNA): TGTGCCAGCAGCTTAGAAAAGGGGGCTTGGGAGACCCAGTACTTC.

There are a few counts of this clone. The rearrangement links TRBV6-1 to TRBJ2-7, with D perhaps TRBD1 (6 bases). The CDR3 has 16 amino acids. The germline V gene encodes CDR1 MNHNS and CDR2 SASEGT. Trimming removed 2 bases at V and 1 base at J, with 15 bases between. The CDR3 DNA sequence: TGTGCCAGCAGTGAACTGTCCAGGGGACCGTCCTACGAGCAGTACTTC. It codes for CASSELSRGPSYEQYF.

The chain recombines TRBV19 with TRBJ2-7; 10 nucleotides agree with TRBD2. V shed 3 bases and J 4 bases; nucleotides not matched to a gene: 6. This CDR3 contains 15 residues. Germline V gives CDR1 LNHDA, CDR2 SQIVND (reference sequence). DNA for the CDR3: TGTGCCAGTAGTATCACCCTAGCGGGAGTGTACGAGCAGTACTTC. Encoded protein: CASSITLAGVYEQYF.

This chain uses TRBV20-1 with TRBJ2-1, with a weak D call TRBD2 (5 bases). With 2 bases removed from V and 12 bases from J, the gap between germline ends came to 11 bases. Per germline, CDR1 DFQATT and CDR2 SNEGSKA (reference sequence). This CDR3 region has 11 residues. The CDR3 reads CSARNGNGQFF. In DNA form, the CDR3 reads TGCAGTGCTAGAAACGGGAACGGGCAGTTCTTC.

The chain couples TRBV28 to TRBJ2-1; D is possibly TRBD1 (9 bases). V lost 1 base and J lost 8, with 21 bases in between. Germline V gene data show CDR1 as MDHEN and CDR2 as SYDVKM. The CDR3 contains 17 residues. CDR3 residues: CASSLFGGGTGRDEQFF. The DNA for the CDR3 is TGTGCCAGCAGTTTATTCGGGGGGGGGACAGGGAGGGATGAGCAGTTCTTC.

The V call is TRBV6-1, the J call TRBJ1-2, with 9 bases that match TRBD1. Trimming at V came to 0 bases and at J to 4 bases, leaving 3 bases not matched to a gene. The V gene's germline CDR1 is MNHNS and CDR2 SASEGT. The CDR3 consists of 15 residues. This CDR3 reads CASSEAGTGRYGYTF. Written as DNA, the CDR3 is TGTGCCAGCAGTGAAGCTGGGACAGGGCGCTATGGCTACACCTTC.

The V call is TRBV29-1, the J call TRBJ1-3; D gene ambiguous. The V gene's germline CDR1 is SQVTM and CDR2 ANQGSEA. V lost 2 bases and J 0 bases, leaving 5 bases between the germline ends. The CDR3 is 13 amino acids. CDR3 sequence: CSVESASGNTIYF. The CDR3 nucleotides are TGCAGCGTTGAAAGCGCCTCTGGAAACACCATATATTTT.

In its sample, this clone was seen a few times. This sample includes further DNA sequences coding for the same CDR3. The chain has TRBV6-5 and TRBJ1-3; D unclear. Trimming left V 0 bases short and J 1 base short, with 7 bases between. Germline assignment: CDR1 MNHEY and CDR2 SVGAGI. The CDR3 extends over 15 amino acids. The CDR3 reads CASSYSRVSGNTIYF. The CDR3 region has the DNA TGTGCCAGCAGTTACTCGAGAGTTTCTGGAAACACCATATATTTT.

This chain connects TRBV6-1 to TRBJ1-2; possibly TRBD1 for D (5 bases). This CDR3 spans 13 amino acids. Trimming removed 3 bases from V and 3 bases from J, with 8 bases in between. Germline assignment: CDR1 MNHNS and CDR2 SASEGT. DNA of the CDR3: TGTGCCAGCAGTGAGATGACAGACTATGGCTACACCTTC. It encodes CASSEMTDYGYTF.

Here the CDR3 reads CASSSGGHQPQHF. The CDR3 DNA is TGTGCCAGCAGCTCAGGGGGCCATCAGCCCCAGCATTTT. The chain recombines TRBV25-1 with TRBJ1-5, with 8 nucleotides matching TRBD1. The CDR3 consists of 13 residues. Germline V gene data show CDR1 as MGHDK and CDR2 as SYGVNS. J lost 5 bases, V lost 6 bases, and 3 bases had no gene match.

This clone was seen more than once but under ten times. The V call is TRBV9, the J call TRBJ1-6; tentative D call: TRBD1 (6 bases). CDR3 length: 16 residues. Germline-derived CDR1 and CDR2 are SGDLS and YYNGEE. The V end lost 2 bases, the J end lost 0 bases, and 9 bases lay between the germline ends. The CDR3 region is CASSVLGGSYNSPLHF. In DNA form, the CDR3 reads TGTGCCAGCAGCGTTTTAGGGGGCTCCTATAATTCACCCCTCCACTTT.

Only one count was recorded for this clone. This chain joins TRBV6-5 and TRBJ2-1, with TRBD2 matching 8 bases. CDR1 and CDR2 from the germline V gene are MNHEY and SVGAGI. The V and J ends lost 9 bases and 8 bases, in that order; junction bases with no gene match: 6. This CDR3 region has 12 residues. The CDR3 loop is CASRGGPHEQFF. In nucleotides, the CDR3 is TGTGCCAGTCGGGGGGGTCCACATGAGCAGTTCTTC.

The chain joins TRBV25-1 to TRBJ2-1; 7 nucleotides line up with TRBD2. There are 15 residues in the CDR3. CDR1 and CDR2 from the germline V gene are MGHDK and SYGVNS. J was trimmed by 2 bases and V by 3 bases; bases with no gene match: 4. The DNA of the CDR3 is TGTGCCAGCAGTGATTATGCGGGGGCCTACAATGAGCAGTTCTTC. Its protein product is CASSDYAGAYNEQFF.

On this clone itself: A read error may produce the germline difference seen at one junction end. The chain recombines TRBV7-9 with TRBJ1-2, with a tentative D call TRBD1 (6 bases). Per the germline V gene, CDR1 is SEHNR and CDR2 is FQNEAQ (reference sequence). The length of the CDR3 is 17 residues. The DNA of the CDR3 is TGTTCCAGCAGCTCTGGTGGACAGCGACTCTTGACCTATGGCTACACCTTC. Its protein product is CSSSSGGQRLLTYGYTF.

The J gene is TRBJ1-2, the V gene TRBV7-9; maybe TRBD1 (6 bases). V lost 7 bases and J 5 bases, leaving 17 bases between the germline ends. Germline V gives CDR1 SEHNR, CDR2 FQNEAQ (reference sequence). This CDR3 is 14 amino acids long. The DNA for the CDR3 is TGTGCCAGCACCACCGGGGGGGCGCGGTATGGCTACACCTTC. It encodes CASTTGGARYGYTF.

The rearrangement links TRBV7-8 to TRBJ1-2; D call uncertain. The ends were cut back, 1 base at V and 6 bases at J, with 15 bases in the middle. CDR3 size: 15 residues. Germline loops: CDR1 SGHVS, CDR2 FQNEAQ. The CDR3 protein is CASSLERGEVHGYTF. CDR3 DNA: TGTGCCAGCAGCTTAGAACGGGGTGAGGTCCATGGCTACACCTTC.